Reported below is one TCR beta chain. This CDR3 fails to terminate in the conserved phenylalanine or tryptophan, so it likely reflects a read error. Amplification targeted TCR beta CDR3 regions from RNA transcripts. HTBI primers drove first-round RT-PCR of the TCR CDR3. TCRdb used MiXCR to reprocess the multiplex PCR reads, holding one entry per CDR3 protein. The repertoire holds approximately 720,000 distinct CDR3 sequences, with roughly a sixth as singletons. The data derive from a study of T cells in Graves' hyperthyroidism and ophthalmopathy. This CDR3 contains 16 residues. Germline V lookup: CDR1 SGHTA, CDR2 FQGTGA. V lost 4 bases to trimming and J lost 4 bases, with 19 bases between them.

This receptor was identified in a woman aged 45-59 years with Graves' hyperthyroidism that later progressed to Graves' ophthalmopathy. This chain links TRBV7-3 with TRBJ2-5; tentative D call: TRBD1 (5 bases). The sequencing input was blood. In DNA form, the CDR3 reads TGTGCCAGCAGCTCTCAGGGCCGTACCCCGGTAGAGACCCAGTACCTC. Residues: CASSSQGRTPVETQYL.